These 2 T cell receptor gamma chains were sequenced from one sample in a study of γδ T cells in repeated Plasmodium falciparum infection. TCRdb redid the clone calls on the multiplex PCR reads with CATT. The sample includes over 25,000 gamma-chain clones, 2.5% to 3.5% of them seen just once. Gammadelta T cells were flow-sorted from PBMC into Vgamma9/Vdelta2+ and Vdelta2-negative populations for bulk analysis. Specimen: gamma-delta T cells from blood. The receptors here all came from a pool of human donors (malaria-infected and uninfected, not separated).

Comment on this clone: A far bigger clonotype differs at one base, so this is likely a read error. The sample contains more than one DNA sequence encoding this CDR3. The rearrangement joins TRGV2 to TRGJ1 or TRGJ2. The germline CDR1 and CDR2 sequences are EGSNGY and YDSYNSKV. After removal of 0 bases from V and 1 base from J, the junction contained 21 bases not matched to a gene. This CDR3 has 20 residues. The CDR3 is CATWDGPIYLGDSNYYKKLF. The CDR3 DNA follows: TGTGCCACCTGGGACGGGCCAATTTACCTCGGAGACTCTAATTATTATAAGAAACTCTTT.

Regarding this clone: A clone one base away is much larger, so this may be a read error. The same CDR3 arises from other DNA sequences in this sample as well. For the V gene the call is TRGV4; the J gene has no call. CDR1 is EGSTGY, CDR2 YDSYTSSV, per germline. This CDR3 has 14 residues. Here the CDR3 reads CATWDGQNYYKKLF. The CDR3 DNA reads as TGTGCCACCTGGGATGGGCAGAATTATTACAAAAAACTCTTT.